This T cell receptor beta chain was identified during a study of siplizumab effects on memory and regulatory T cells. Assay used: immunoSEQ multiplex PCR; TCRdb lists only in-frame clones, some missing. Of roughly 100,000 clones in the sample, approximately 94% are singletons; the top ten hold about 0.32%. Germline V lookup: CDR1 SGHAT, CDR2 FQNNGV. Trimming removed 5 bases from V and 3 bases from J; junction bases left unmatched: 7. The CDR3 contains 15 residues. The gene calls are TRBV11-2 and TRBJ2-7; 10 nucleotides agree with TRBD1. The sequence came from a human donor in good health. Sequencing was done on a sample of CD4+ T cells sorted from blood. The CDR3 region is CASSDSRTGGYEQYF. As DNA, the CDR3 is TGTGCCAGCAGCGATAGCCGGACAGGGGGCTACGAGCAGTACTTC.